The 20 T cell receptor beta chains presented below share a single source sample, sequenced in a study of T cell responses to AZD1222 COVID-19 vaccine. Clones were sequenced by immunoSEQ multiplex PCR, and TCRdb holds only the in-frame ones, with some missing. This table holds tens of thousands of clones, 89% found once. The material was peripheral blood, obtained on day 0 of AZD1222 vaccination. Every receptor here comes from an adult in good health.

The V gene is TRBV7-2, the J gene TRBJ2-5; D not resolved. The V end lost 5 bases, the J end lost 5 bases, and 6 bases lay between the germline ends. Germline CDR1 reads SGHTA; CDR2 reads FQGNSA. This CDR3 spans 11 amino acids. Here the CDR3 reads CASSVTETQYF. The CDR3 nucleotides read TGTGCCAGCAGCGTGACGGAGACCCAGTACTTC.

The genes are TRBV4-1 and TRBJ2-1, with 9 bases that match TRBD1. Germline-derived CDR1 and CDR2 are MGHRA and YSYEKL. The V and J ends lost 4 bases and 0 bases, in that order; junction bases with no gene match: 4. The CDR3 runs 16 residues. The CDR3 region is CASSRDRASSYNEQFF. The CDR3 nucleotides read TGCGCCAGCAGCCGGGACAGGGCGAGCTCCTACAATGAGCAGTTCTTC.

The rearrangement links TRBV12-2 to TRBJ1-3; the table's D call TRBD1 went unverified against the DNA. TRBV12-2 is marked as a pseudogene. CDR3 length equals 21 residues. The chain's CDR3 is CASRLVDPPGQGLLSGNTIYF. CDR3 nucleotide sequence: TGTGCAAGTCGCTTAGTCGACCCTCCGGGACAGGGCCTACTCTCTGGAAACACCATATATTTT.

This rearrangement joins TRBV6-5 to TRBJ2-1; D perhaps matches TRBD2 (5 bases). The CDR3 totals 15 residues. The V gene's germline CDR1 is MNHEY and CDR2 SVGAGI. The V and J ends lost 0 bases and 7 bases respectively, with 13 bases between them. For the CDR3, the DNA is TGTGCCAGCAGTTACTCGAAACAGACGGGAAATGAGCAGTTCTTC. Amino acid sequence: CASSYSKQTGNEQFF.

The chain is built from TRBV19 and TRBJ1-5, with D possibly matching TRBD1 (5 bases). The length of the CDR3 is 14 residues. Between the trimmed V and J ends, which lost 4 bases and 6 bases, there was a span of 13 bases. Germline CDR1 LNHDA, CDR2 SQIVND (reference sequence). Here the CDR3 DNA reads TGTGCCAGTAGTACAGGGTTCTTAGGTCAGCCCCAGCATTTT. It yields the protein CASSTGFLGQPQHF. The full variable domain, rest sourced from reference TRBV19 and TRBJ1-5, is DGGITQSPKYLFRKEGQNVTLSCEQNLNHDAMYWYRQDPGQGLRLIYYSQIVNDFQKGDIAEGYSVSREKKESFPLTVTSAQKNPTAFYLCASSTGFLGQPQHFGDGTRLSIL.

The chain couples TRBV7-9 to TRBJ1-2; the D gene is possibly TRBD1 (5 bases). Trimming removed 1 base at V and 0 bases at J, with 6 bases between. The CDR3 is 14 amino acids. In germline, CDR1 is SEHNR, CDR2 FQNEAQ (reference sequence). The CDR3 DNA reads TGTGCCAGCAGCTTAGAGACAGCTAACTATGGCTACACCTTC. Translating gives CASSLETANYGYTF.

V gene TRBV24-1 combines with J gene TRBJ2-3, with 9 bases aligning to TRBD1. The V segment lost 5 bases and the J segment 2 bases; nucleotides outside the gene matches: 4. Germline CDR1 is KGHDR and CDR2 is SFDVKD. The CDR3 is made up of 15 amino acids. The CDR3 region has the DNA TGTGCCACCAGTGGCGGGACAGGGTTCACAGATACGCAGTATTTT. It codes for CATSGGTGFTDTQYF.

This sequence joins TRBV3-1 (or the pseudogene TRBV3-2) and TRBJ1-1; D is undetermined. Germline V lookup: CDR1 LGHDT, CDR2 YNNKEL (reference sequence). V lost 1 base and J lost 2, with 8 bases in between. The CDR3 contains 14 residues. Here the CDR3 reads CASSQVGTNTEAFF. The CDR3 region has the DNA TGTGCCAGCAGCCAAGTAGGTACTAACACTGAAGCTTTCTTT.

The rearrangement links TRBV6-5 to TRBJ1-6; D unresolved. The length of the CDR3 is 14 residues. Per germline, CDR1 MNHEY and CDR2 SVGAGI. V lost 2 bases and J lost 5, with 7 bases in between. CDR3 residues: CASSYRINNSPLHF. In DNA form, the CDR3 reads TGTGCCAGCAGTTACAGAATTAATAATTCACCCCTCCACTTT.

This chain uses TRBV9 with TRBJ2-2; D is ambiguous. The CDR3 extends over 12 amino acids. Per germline, CDR1 SGDLS and CDR2 YYNGEE. V lost 2 bases and J lost 8, with 7 bases in between. The chain's CDR3 is CASSVTGGELFF. CDR3 DNA: TGTGCCAGCAGCGTTACGGGTGGGGAGCTGTTTTTT.

The chain couples TRBV19 to TRBJ2-7; 14 bases are a match to TRBD2. V lost 7 bases to trimming and J lost 3 bases; unmatched junction nucleotides: 2. The germline gives CDR1 LNHDA, CDR2 SQIVND (reference sequence). CDR3 size: 14 residues. The CDR3 loop is CASMGTSGSYEQYF. The DNA for the CDR3 is TGTGCCAGTATGGGGACTAGCGGGAGCTACGAGCAGTACTTC.

The rearrangement links TRBV11-2 to TRBJ1-1; 9 bases align to TRBD1. There are 15 residues in the CDR3. Germline V lookup: CDR1 SGHAT, CDR2 FQNNGV. The V gene end was trimmed by 5 bases and the J gene end by 4 bases; junction bases not matched to a gene: 8. The CDR3 here is CASSARDRVVTEAFF. The CDR3 DNA follows: TGTGCCAGCAGCGCCCGGGACAGGGTCGTCACTGAAGCTTTCTTT.

The gene calls are TRBV27 and TRBJ1-6; the match to TRBD1 covers 8 bases. The CDR3 contains 14 residues. V lost 6 bases to trimming and J lost 6 bases; unmatched junction nucleotides: 4. CDR1 is MNHEY and CDR2 is SMNVEV in the germline V gene (reference sequence). The CDR3 DNA reads TGTGCCAGCAGCCGGACAGGGAGTAATTCACCCCTCCACTTT. The encoded protein is CASSRTGSNSPLHF.

The chain links TRBV4-2 to TRBJ1-5, with unresolved D. CDR3 length: 13 amino acids. The germline V gene encodes CDR1 LGHNA and CDR2 YNFKEQ. V was pared by 3 bases and J by 3 bases, with 6 bases between. The CDR3 sequence: CASSQSDNQPQHF. Written as DNA, the CDR3 is TGTGCCAGCAGCCAGTCGGACAATCAGCCCCAGCATTTT.

The CDR3 region is CASSPDRYQETQYF. As DNA, the CDR3 is TGTGCCAGCTCCCCGGACAGGTACCAAGAGACCCAGTACTTC. The rearrangement joins TRBV18 to TRBJ2-5; 7 nucleotides agree with TRBD1. This CDR3 has 14 amino acids. CDR1 is KGHSH and CDR2 is LQKENI in the germline V gene. After removal of 6 bases from V and 0 bases from J, the junction contained 4 bases not matched to a gene. Looking up the rest from reference TRBV18 and TRBJ2-5 gives the full variable domain: NAGVMQNPRHLVRRRGQEARLRCSPMKGHSHVYWYRQLPEEGLKFMVYLQKENIIDESGMPKERFSAEFPKEGPSILRIQQVVRGDSAAYFCASSPDRYQETQYFGPGTRLLVL.

This clone was observed a single time. The chain combines TRBV9 with TRBJ1-5; D is undetermined. The germline V gene has CDR1 SGDLS and CDR2 YYNGEE. V was pared by 0 bases and J by 4 bases, with 8 bases between. This CDR3 spans 14 amino acids. The CDR3 DNA is TGTGCCAGCAGCGTAGCTGCAGGTAATCAGCCCCAGCATTTT. Translated, it gives CASSVAAGNQPQHF.

The rearrangement uses TRBV27 and TRBJ2-7, with D perhaps TRBD1 (6 bases). CDR3 length equals 13 residues. In germline, CDR1 is MNHEY, CDR2 SMNVEV (reference sequence). The germline V and J ends were trimmed by 5 bases and 9 bases, with 17 bases remaining between them. The CDR3 bases are TGTGCCAGCAGTCCGACAGGATTAGTGGGGCAGTACTTC. Translated, it gives CASSPTGLVGQYF.

This chain connects TRBV5-6 to TRBJ1-2, with 8 bases aligning to TRBD1. V trimming: 3 bases; J trimming: 8 bases; junction bases outside the gene matches: 9. CDR1 SGHDT and CDR2 YYEEEE come from the germline V gene. The CDR3 loop spans 14 amino acids. CDR3 loop: CASSSGRGLKGYTF. DNA of the CDR3: TGTGCCAGCAGCTCAGGCAGGGGGCTTAAGGGCTACACCTTC.

The rearrangement uses TRBV19 and TRBJ2-7; 9 nucleotides match TRBD1. V shed 6 bases, J shed 6 bases, and the junction held 6 bases outside the gene matches. The CDR3 covers 13 residues. Germline V gives CDR1 LNHDA, CDR2 SQIVND (reference sequence). CDR3 DNA: TGTGCCAGTAGCCGATCGACAGGGGGCGAGCAGTACTTC. Protein: CASSRSTGGEQYF.

The chain uses TRBV19 and TRBJ1-4; 10 positions match TRBD1. CDR1 is LNHDA, CDR2 SQIVND, per germline (reference sequence). CDR3 length: 18 amino acids. V dropped 3 bases and J dropped 4; count of bases not matched to a gene: 11. This chain's CDR3 is CASSMEPFWTGGNEKLFF. The CDR3 region has the DNA TGTGCCAGTAGTATGGAACCGTTCTGGACAGGGGGTAATGAAAAACTGTTTTTT.